This TCR beta chain was obtained from a study of blood T cells in healthy people across ages. PCR was performed a second time for roughly 6 to 12 cycles using a sample-barcoded 5' primer and a J-beta primer mix. TCRdb reprocessed the 5' RACE reads with MiXCR, giving one entry per CDR3 protein. The sample contains about 640,000 distinct CDR3 sequences, around 31% of which appear only once. In this sample, this clonotype turned up many times. The germline CDR1 and CDR2 sequences are SGHRS and YFSETQ. CDR3 length: 13 residues. V was shortened by 3 bases and J by 4 bases, with 9 bases between the two germline ends.

The sequence was obtained from a woman at least 80 years old in good health. The chain joins TRBV5-1 to TRBJ2-3; D is possibly TRBD1 or TRBD2 (5 bases each). Sequencing was done on a sample of blood. The CDR3, as DNA: TGCGCCAGCAGCTCGAGGGGTTCAGATACGCAGTATTTT. Its protein product is CASSSRGSDTQYF.